The 23 T cell receptor beta chains given below trace back to one sample, sequenced in a study of cytomegalovirus exposure and HLA in healthy donors. Clones were read by immunoSEQ multiplex PCR, and TCRdb kept only the in-frame ones, dropping some. The top ten hold roughly 1.2% of the sample, which has 150,000 to 250,000 clones, about 81% seen once. Material: PBMCs. Receptors originate from a woman aged 25 to 39 in good health and CMV-seronegative.

The rearrangement links TRBV4-2 to TRBJ2-5; 13 nucleotides match TRBD2. Trimming removed 4 bases from V and 1 base from J; junction bases left unmatched: 3. Germline V gene sequence: CDR1 LGHNA, CDR2 YNFKEQ. The CDR3 covers 16 residues. CDR3 coding DNA: TGTGCCAGCAGCCCGACTAGCGGGGGGACCCAAGAGACCCAGTACTTC. It encodes CASSPTSGGTQETQYF.

Concerning this clone: The sample holds other DNA sequences that translate to the same CDR3. V and J are TRBV6-6 and TRBJ2-5; D is uncertain. CDR3 length: 11 amino acids. Germline V gene sequence: CDR1 MNHNY, CDR2 SVGAGI (reference sequence). The ends were cut back, 5 bases at V and 2 bases at J, with 3 bases in the middle. CDR3: CASSPQETQYF. CDR3 coding DNA: TGTGCCAGCAGTCCGCAAGAGACCCAGTACTTC.

This chain connects TRBV6-5 to TRBJ1-2, with D perhaps TRBD1 (6 bases). V lost 6 bases to trimming and J lost 13 bases, with 18 bases between them. The germline V gene has CDR1 MNHEY and CDR2 SVGAGI. The CDR3 sequence is 12 residues long. Here the CDR3 reads CASSPPTGQITF. The CDR3 DNA reads TGTGCCAGCAGCCCCCCTACGGGACAAATCACCTTC.

This chain uses TRBV7-6 with TRBJ2-1; 12 bases are a match to TRBD2. Germline V lookup: CDR1 SGHVS, CDR2 FNYEAQ. With 5 bases clipped from V and 5 bases from J, the junction kept 7 bases outside the gene matches. The CDR3 is made up of 16 amino acids. This CDR3 is CASSVRLAGDHNEQFF. CDR3 bases: TGTGCCAGCAGCGTCCGACTAGCGGGAGACCACAATGAGCAGTTCTTC. The full variable domain, its missing parts supplied by reference TRBV7-6 and TRBJ2-1, is GAGVSQSPRYKVTKRGQDVALRCDPISGHVSLYWYRQALGQGPEFLTYFNYEAQQDKSGLPNDRFSAERPEGSISTLTIQRTEQRDSAMYRCASSVRLAGDHNEQFFGPGTRLTVL.

The chain combines TRBV9 with TRBJ1-1; D is possibly TRBD1 (6 bases). Germline V lookup: CDR1 SGDLS, CDR2 YYNGEE. The CDR3 totals 15 residues. Trimming shortened V by 5 bases and J by 4 bases, and 18 bases separated the two germline ends. For the CDR3, the DNA is TGTGCCAGCAGACTCCAGGGGAATGGTGGCACTGAAGCTTTCTTT. This encodes CASRLQGNGGTEAFF. The full variable domain, rest sourced from reference TRBV9 and TRBJ1-1, is DSGVTQTPKHLITATGQRVTLRCSPRSGDLSVYWYQQSLDQGLQFLIQYYNGEERAKGNILERFSAQQFPDLHSELNLSSLELGDSALYFCASRLQGNGGTEAFFGQGTRLTVV.

This clone was picked up one time. The chain has TRBV30 and TRBJ2-1; 11 bases line up with TRBD2. V trimming: 2 bases; J trimming: 3 bases; junction bases outside the gene matches: 3. The CDR3 covers 15 residues. Per germline, CDR1 GTSNPN and CDR2 SVGIG (reference sequence). CDR3 amino acids: CAWSSGTSGYNEQFF. As DNA, the CDR3 is TGTGCCTGGAGTTCCGGGACTAGCGGCTACAATGAGCAGTTCTTC. Combining the CDR3 with reference TRBV30 and TRBJ2-1 gives the whole variable domain SQTIHQWPATLVQPVGSPLSLECTVEGTSNPNLYWYRQAAGRGLQLLFYSVGIGQISSEVPQNLSASRPQDRQFILSSKKLLLSDSGFYLCAWSSGTSGYNEQFFGPGTRLTVL.

The J gene is TRBJ1-2, the V gene TRBV5-1, with 8 bases fitting TRBD1. In germline, CDR1 is SGHRS, CDR2 YFSETQ. CDR3 length equals 15 residues. The junction had 16 bases not matched to a gene; V was cut back by 7 bases and J by 8 bases. The CDR3 nucleotides are TGCGCCAGCGCCCGACTGGCAGGGGGCTCTTCCGGCTACACCTTC. Protein sequence: CASARLAGGSSGYTF.

The genes are TRBV7-3 and TRBJ1-3, with D possibly matching TRBD1 (5 bases). CDR3 length: 17 amino acids. CDR1 is SGHTA, CDR2 FQGTGA, per germline. V was clipped by 7 bases and J by 4 bases, with 23 bases between them. The CDR3 DNA reads TGTGCCAGCACCACACCCGGCCGCGGGGCGAGGGGAAACACCATATATTTT. Amino acid sequence: CASTTPGRGARGNTIYF.

The chain couples TRBV28 to TRBJ1-2; 11 nucleotides align to TRBD1. The CDR3 loop spans 15 amino acids. Germline CDR1 MDHEN, CDR2 SYDVKM. V lost 5 bases and J lost 5; bases outside the gene matches: 7. As DNA, the CDR3 is TGTGCCAGCAGTCGGCCAGGACAGGGGGCATATGGCTACACCTTC. Amino acids: CASSRPGQGAYGYTF.

The rearrangement links TRBV5-4 to TRBJ2-3; D is unresolved. CDR1 is SGHNT, CDR2 YYREEE, per germline (reference sequence). There are 14 residues in the CDR3. Trimming pared 2 bases from V and 2 bases from J, leaving 9 bases between. The CDR3 here is CASSFLLTTDTQYF. Written as DNA, the CDR3 is TGTGCCAGCAGCTTTTTACTAACCACAGATACGCAGTATTTT. Using reference TRBV5-4 and TRBJ2-3 for the parts outside the CDR3, the full variable domain is ETGVTQSPTHLIKTRGQQVTLRCSSQSGHNTVSWYQQALGQGPQFIFQYYREEENGRGNFPPRFSGLQFPNYSSELNVNALELDDSALYLCASSFLLTTDTQYFGPGTRLTVL.

The V and J genes are TRBV30 and TRBJ2-3, with D perhaps matching TRBD2 (5 bases). Trimming shortened V by 4 bases and J by 0 bases, and 14 bases separated the two germline ends. Germline loops: CDR1 GTSNPN, CDR2 SVGIG (reference sequence). This CDR3 comprises 15 residues. The CDR3 region is CAWTALALSTDTQYF. CDR3 nucleotide sequence: TGTGCCTGGACGGCGCTAGCCCTTAGCACAGATACGCAGTATTTT.

V is TRBV10-3 and J is TRBJ1-5; 7 bases line up with TRBD1. With V trimmed by 10 bases and J by 4 bases, 7 bases remained unmatched. In germline, CDR1 is ENHRY, CDR2 SYGVKD. CDR3 size: 13 residues. The CDR3 DNA reads TGTGCCACCAGGGGGGACATGAATCAGCCCCAGCATTTT. This translates into CATRGDMNQPQHF.

The V and J genes are TRBV19 and TRBJ2-7; TRBD1 matches at 9 bases. The CDR3 length is 14 residues. CDR1 and CDR2 from the germline V gene are LNHDA and SQIVND (reference sequence). Losses at the gene ends were 5 bases for V and 8 bases for J; bases not matched to a gene: 10. The CDR3, as DNA: TGTGCCAGTAGTGGCGGGGACAGGGATTCTAAGCAGTACTTC. Protein sequence: CASSGGDRDSKQYF.

This clone was observed a handful of times. The genes are TRBV5-1 and TRBJ2-7, with D possibly being TRBD2 (6 bases). CDR3 length: 14 amino acids. Germline V CDR1 and CDR2: SGHRS, YFSETQ. V lost 4 bases and J lost 2, with 13 bases in between. For the CDR3, the DNA is TGCGCCAGCAGCACCTATAGCGGTGCCTACGAGCAGTACTTC. This translates into CASSTYSGAYEQYF.

The chain carries TRBV6-1 and TRBJ2-1; a weak D match, TRBD1 (6 bases). The V end was cut by 2 bases, the J end by 2 bases, with 16 bases between. CDR3 size: 17 residues. Germline CDR1 reads MNHNS; CDR2 reads SASEGT. DNA for the CDR3: TGTGCCAGCAGTGAACCTTGGGCAGGGGTACCCTACAATGAGCAGTTCTTC. Translated, it gives CASSEPWAGVPYNEQFF.

V usage is TRBV7-2 and J usage is TRBJ2-3, with a weak D call TRBD2 (5 bases). The CDR3 length is 15 residues. Trimming removed 3 bases at V and 3 bases at J, with 13 bases between. From germline, CDR1 is SGHTA and CDR2 FQGNSA. DNA of the CDR3: TGTGCCAGCAGCTTGGGCGGACTCTGGACAGATACGCAGTATTTT. It yields the protein CASSLGGLWTDTQYF.

The J gene is TRBJ1-1, the V gene TRBV5-1; 9 bases are a match to TRBD1. Germline assignment: CDR1 SGHRS and CDR2 YFSETQ. This CDR3 is built from 13 residues. V was pared by 4 bases and J by 11 bases, with 9 bases of the junction left unmatched. For the CDR3, the DNA is TGCGCCAGCAGCCCCTGGACAGGGGTAGGGGCTTTCTTT. Its translation is CASSPWTGVGAFF.

The chain couples TRBV25-1 to TRBJ2-2, with 7 nucleotides matching TRBD2. The CDR3 has 15 residues. Germline V gene lookup returns CDR1 MGHDK and CDR2 SYGVNS. The V segment lost 3 bases and the J segment 4 bases; nucleotides outside the gene matches: 5. The CDR3, as DNA: TGTGCCAGCAGTGATGGGGGAGGGCCCACCGGGGAGCTGTTTTTT. Translation gives CASSDGGGPTGELFF.

In this sample, this clone turned up a few times. CDR3 region: CASQGPTGPQETQYF. The CDR3 DNA follows: TGCGCCAGCCAGGGGCCGACAGGGCCCCAAGAGACCCAGTACTTC. The chain couples TRBV5-1 to TRBJ2-5; 7 bases are a match to TRBD1. The length of the CDR3 is 15 residues. With V trimmed by 7 bases and J by 1 base, 10 bases remained unmatched. The germline V gene encodes CDR1 SGHRS and CDR2 YFSETQ.

The rearrangement uses TRBV18 and TRBJ1-5, with D possibly being TRBD1 (6 bases). Germline CDR1 is KGHSH and CDR2 is LQKENI. The length of the CDR3 is 16 residues. V was shortened by 0 bases and J by 1 base, with 10 bases between the two germline ends. The CDR3 sequence is CASSPPGGGSNQPQHF. As DNA, the CDR3 is TGTGCCAGCTCACCACCGGGAGGGGGAAGCAATCAGCCCCAGCATTTT.

The V gene is TRBV27, the J gene TRBJ2-7, with D perhaps TRBD2 (5 bases). This CDR3 region has 15 residues. Germline CDR1 and CDR2: MNHEY and SMNVEV (reference sequence). Trimming took 2 bases from V and 0 from J, leaving 11 bases between them. CDR3 nucleotides: TGTGCCAGCAGTTTAGAGGGCGGCAGCTCCTACGAGCAGTACTTC. This gives the protein CASSLEGGSSYEQYF.

The rearrangement uses TRBV4-2 and TRBJ2-3; TRBD2 might be the D (5 bases). The length of the CDR3 is 14 residues. Trimming removed 1 base at V and 6 bases at J, with 11 bases between. Germline loops: CDR1 LGHNA, CDR2 YNFKEQ. CDR3 DNA: TGTGCCAGCAGCCAAGGGACTGGACTGGATACGCAGTATTTT. Encoded protein: CASSQGTGLDTQYF.

This clone was seen only a few times. The rearrangement joins TRBV7-2 to TRBJ2-1; 9 nucleotides align to TRBD1. The CDR3 runs to 16 residues. The germline gives CDR1 SGHTA, CDR2 FQGNSA. Trimming took 4 bases from V and 6 from J; bases not matched to a gene: 10. In nucleotides, the CDR3 is TGTGCCAGCAGCTCCCAGAGGACAGGGGTGGGCAATGAGCAGTTCTTC. Translated, it gives CASSSQRTGVGNEQFF.